These 8 T cell receptor beta chains were all obtained from the same sample, sequenced in a study of tumor-infiltrating lymphocytes in primary liver carcinoma. Germline DNA was extracted alongside blood RNA, which was obtained from unsorted whole blood. Total RNA (about 500 ng) served as template for TCR beta cDNA synthesis primed by a constant-region primer. Three nested multiplex PCR rounds, a slightly modified ARM-PCR, produced the libraries for TCR beta. The first two PCR rounds used TRBV1-TRBV30 forward primers with a C-beta reverse primer, 10 cycles each. TCRdb reanalysed the multiplex PCR reads using MiXCR and keeps one entry per CDR3 protein. The sample shows 250,000 to 350,000 distinct CDR3 sequences, around three fifths of them seen only once. Sample: peripheral blood. These receptors originate from a woman aged 25 to 45 with primary liver carcinoma and hepatitis B virus infection.

The V call is TRBV12-3 or TRBV12-4, the J call TRBJ1-5; 8 positions agree with TRBD1. J lost 7 bases, V lost 5 bases, and 10 bases had no gene match. CDR3 length: 15 amino acids. CDR3 amino acids: CASSQGAGGRQPQHF. The CDR3 DNA reads TGTGCCAGCAGTCAGGGGGCGGGCGGACGACAGCCCCAGCATTTT.

This clonotype was recorded at least ten times. The J gene is TRBJ2-7, the V gene TRBV4-1; 7 bases line up with TRBD1. The length of the CDR3 is 17 residues. V shed 3 bases and J 7 bases; nucleotides not matched to a gene: 18. The germline V gene has CDR1 MGHRA and CDR2 YSYEKL. CDR3 in amino acids: CASSQVGTAYISREQYF. In DNA, the CDR3 is TGCGCCAGCAGCCAGGTCGGGACAGCCTACATATCACGGGAGCAGTACTTC.

V gene TRBV7-9 combines with J gene TRBJ2-2; D is uncertain. Trimming pared 4 bases from V and 0 bases from J, leaving 15 bases between. This CDR3 is built from 17 residues. The germline V gene encodes CDR1 SEHNR and CDR2 FQNEAQ (reference sequence). CDR3 bases: TGTGCCAGCAGCTCTCACGCCAGCCAAGCGAACACCGGGGAGCTGTTTTTT. Encoded protein: CASSSHASQANTGELFF.

Remarks on this clonotype: A read error may produce the germline difference seen at one junction end. The chain is built from TRBV4-1 and TRBJ1-2; tentatively, D is TRBD1 (6 bases). Per the germline V gene, CDR1 is MGHRA and CDR2 is YSYEKL. CDR3 length: 15 amino acids. CDR3 bases: TGCGCCAGCAGCCAAGATCGGGGGCGCAGCTATGACTACACCTTC. It encodes CASSQDRGRSYDYTF.

Ten or more counts support this clonotype. The genes are TRBV29-1 and TRBJ2-3; 9 positions match TRBD1. V dropped 6 bases and J dropped 7; count of bases not matched to a gene: 11. Germline loops: CDR1 SQVTM, CDR2 ANQGSEA. The CDR3 is made up of 14 amino acids. CDR3 sequence (DNA): TGCAGCGTGGATGAGACTACAGGGGGCAATACGCAGTATTTT. Its translation is CSVDETTGGNTQYF.

The table lists this clonotype with a count of one. Since a much larger clone is just one base distant, this may be a read error. V gene TRBV6-1 combines with J gene TRBJ2-3; tentatively, D is TRBD2 (6 bases). The CDR3 has 15 amino acids. V lost 1 base, J lost 2 bases, and 10 bases lay in between. Germline CDR1 and CDR2: MNHNS and SASEGT. The CDR3 protein is CASSEVSGDTDTQYF. Written as DNA, the CDR3 is TGTGCCAGCAGTGAAGTGTCGGGAGACACAGATACGCAGTATTTT.

This clonotype showed up just a few times. The chain carries TRBV5-5 and TRBJ1-6, with D tentatively TRBD1 (5 bases). There are 15 residues in the CDR3. The V and J ends lost 1 base and 5 bases respectively, with 10 bases between them. Germline CDR1 and CDR2: SGHKS and YYEKEE (reference sequence). CDR3 nucleotides: TGTGCCAGCAGCTTGAAGGGGTTCGATAATTCACCCCTCCACTTT. It is translated as CASSLKGFDNSPLHF.

This clonotype was seen just once. This sequence may be a read error, since a much larger clone differs from it by one base. CDR3 residues: CAGSQVSGGRQETQYF. The CDR3 DNA reads TGCGCCGGCAGCCAAGTGTCCGGAGGAAGGCAAGAGACCCAGTACTTC. This sequence joins TRBV4-1 and TRBJ2-5; D may be TRBD2 (5 bases). The CDR3 loop spans 16 amino acids. Germline CDR1 is MGHRA and CDR2 is YSYEKL.